These T cell receptor beta chains were read from a single sample in a study of post-analysis software for immune sequencing data. In TCRdb, the PCR reads were re-called with MiXCR into one record per CDR3 protein. The data contain some 260,000 distinct CDR3 sequences, less than 40% of them singletons. Sequences were obtained from blood. These receptors were collected from a girl aged 10 to 17 with multiple sclerosis. Both conserved end residues are part of each CDR3. D genes are given only for firm matches. Part of the rows lack a size; the others show once, few, many or a class for expanded clones.

V gene	J gene	D gene	clone size	CDR3 protein	CDR3 DNA
TRBV10-3	TRBJ1-4	NA	few	CAITLKPRLSTNEKLFF	TGTGCCATCACCTTAAAGCCCCGGCTATCAACTAATGAAAAACTGTTTTTT
TRBV5-1	TRBJ1-5	TRBD1	many	CASSLGPGGTQPQHF	TGCGCCAGCAGCTTGGGTCCAGGGGGCACTCAGCCCCAGCATTTT
TRBV6-1	TRBJ2-3	NA	NA	CASSEAKGGADTQYF	TGTGCCAGCAGTGAAGCAAAGGGTGGGGCAGATACGCAGTATTTT
TRBV12-3/TRBV12-4	TRBJ1-4	NA	NA	CASSLRSGDEKLFF	TGTGCCAGCAGTTTGAGATCAGGGGATGAAAAACTGTTTTTT
TRBV12-3/TRBV12-4	TRBJ2-3	NA	NA	CASSSSGLSTDTQYF	TGTGCCAGCAGTTCCTCCGGGCTTAGCACAGATACGCAGTATTTT
TRBV6-6	TRBJ1-1	TRBD1	NA	CASTRDRATEAFF	TGTGCCAGCACTAGGGACAGGGCGACTGAAGCTTTCTTT
TRBV5-6	TRBJ1-2	NA	many	CASSIQGADGYTF	TGTGCCAGCAGCATACAGGGTGCGGATGGCTACACCTTC
TRBV4-2	TRBJ1-2	TRBD1	many	CASSQDGNRGYGYTF	TGTGCCAGCAGCCAAGATGGAAACAGGGGTTATGGCTACACCTTC
TRBV10-3	TRBJ2-1	TRBD2	NA	CAIAASGRAYNEQFF	TGTGCCATCGCGGCCAGCGGGAGGGCCTACAATGAGCAGTTCTTC
TRBV20-1	TRBJ1-5	NA	NA	CSARRGGDQPQHF	TGCAGTGCTAGGAGGGGAGGCGATCAGCCCCAGCATTTT
TRBV7-8	TRBJ2-6	TRBD1	NA	CASSSRTGRISGANVLTF	TGTGCCAGCAGCTCGCGGACAGGGCGGATCTCTGGGGCCAACGTCCTGACTTTC
TRBV5-1	TRBJ2-1	TRBD2	many	CASSLAGTSIINEQFF	TGCGCCAGCAGCTTGGCCGGGACTAGCATTATCAATGAGCAGTTCTTC
TRBV12-3/TRBV12-4	TRBJ2-5	NA	NA	CASSYGGNSGLETQYF	TGTGCCAGCAGTTACGGCGGGAACAGCGGGTTAGAGACCCAGTACTTC
TRBV5-1	TRBJ2-2	NA	NA	CASSPDSQTGELFF	TGCGCCAGCAGTCCGGACTCCCAAACCGGGGAGCTGTTTTTT
TRBV6-2/TRBV6-3	TRBJ1-2	NA	NA	CASSYQDGYTF	TGTGCCAGCAGTTATCAGGATGGCTACACCTTC
TRBV20-1	TRBJ2-1	TRBD2	many	CSASTSGGAHEQFF	TGCAGTGCTTCGACTAGCGGGGGGGCCCATGAGCAGTTCTTC
TRBV7-9	TRBJ2-1	TRBD2	few	CASSASVGTSFYNEQFF	TGTGCCAGCAGCGCCAGTGTAGGGACTAGCTTCTACAATGAGCAGTTCTTC
TRBV7-2	TRBJ1-2	NA	NA	CASSWAGRGYTF	TGTGCCAGCAGCTGGGCAGGGCGTGGCTACACCTTC
TRBV9	TRBJ1-2	TRBD1	few	CASSSGQVYTF	TGTGCCAGCAGCTCCGGACAGGTATACACCTTC
TRBV7-2	TRBJ2-7	TRBD2	few	CASSLGGTSAYEQYF	TGTGCCAGCAGCTTAGGAGGGACTAGCGCTTACGAGCAGTACTTC
TRBV20-1	TRBJ1-6	NA	NA	CSARQVVVSSYNSPLHF	TGCAGTGCTAGACAGGTTGTGGTGAGCTCCTATAATTCACCCCTCCACTTT
TRBV3-1	TRBJ2-2	TRBD2	NA	CASRTGGANTGELFF	TGTGCCAGCCGCACGGGGGGAGCGAACACCGGGGAGCTGTTTTTT
TRBV2	TRBJ1-1	NA	NA	CASSGGGTAFYTKAFF	TGTGCCAGCAGTGGGGGAGGGACCGCTTTCTACACTAAAGCTTTCTTT
TRBV5-1	TRBJ2-3	NA	NA	CASSTGPSTDTQYF	TGCGCCAGCAGCACCGGACCTAGCACAGATACGCAGTATTTT
TRBV4-1	TRBJ1-2	NA	many	CASSQGMTGFGYGYTF	TGCGCCAGCAGCCAAGGGATGACGGGTTTTGGCTATGGCTACACCTTC
TRBV10-2	TRBJ2-1	NA	NA	CASSALGAEKSNEQFF	TGCGCCAGCAGTGCTCTCGGGGCGGAAAAGTCCAATGAGCAGTTCTTC
TRBV13	TRBJ1-1	TRBD1	few	CASSSYGQGRNTEAFF	TGTGCCAGCAGCTCGTACGGACAGGGAAGAAACACTGAAGCTTTCTTT
TRBV27	TRBJ1-1	TRBD1	NA	CASSPQGTNTEAFF	TGTGCCAGCAGCCCACAGGGGACGAACACTGAAGCTTTCTTT
TRBV5-6	TRBJ2-1	TRBD1	NA	CASSLEGTGGNEQFF	TGTGCCAGCAGCTTGGAAGGGACAGGGGGCAATGAGCAGTTCTTC
TRBV7-3	TRBJ1-2	TRBD1	many	CASSVPGQGKFDYGYTF	TGTGCCAGCAGCGTCCCGGGACAGGGGAAGTTCGATTACGGCTACACCTTC
TRBV28	TRBJ2-1	NA	NA	CASSPWNEQFF	TGTGCCAGCAGTCCCTGGAATGAGCAGTTCTTC
TRBV24-1	TRBJ2-5	TRBD1	many	CATSIPPGQGKETQYF	TGTGCCACCAGTATCCCCCCGGGACAGGGAAAAGAGACCCAGTACTTC
TRBV5-4	TRBJ2-1	NA	NA	CASSWDSNYNEQFF	TGTGCCAGCAGCTGGGACTCAAACTACAATGAGCAGTTCTTC
TRBV3-1	TRBJ1-1	NA	NA	CASSLFVNTEAFF	TGTGCCAGCAGCCTCTTTGTGAACACTGAAGCTTTCTTT
TRBV7-9	TRBJ1-1	NA	NA	CASSRDGINTEAFF	TGTGCCAGCAGCCGGGACGGCATAAACACTGAAGCTTTCTTT
TRBV7-2	TRBJ2-5	TRBD2	NA	CASSTGLAVETQYF	TGTGCCAGCAGCACGGGACTAGCGGTCGAGACCCAGTACTTC
TRBV2	TRBJ1-1	NA	NA	CASSDNMGLEAFF	TGTGCCAGCAGTGATAATATGGGACTTGAAGCTTTCTTT
TRBV19	TRBJ2-5	NA	few	CASSPRTAAFQETQYF	TGTGCCAGTAGTCCTCGGACAGCGGCATTCCAAGAGACCCAGTACTTC
TRBV7-3	TRBJ2-1	NA	NA	CASSHLERGDEQFF	TGTGCCAGCAGCCATCTTGAGCGTGGTGATGAGCAGTTCTTC
TRBV28	TRBJ2-6	NA	many	CASSFQPAGANVLTF	TGTGCCAGCAGTTTCCAGCCGGCGGGGGCCAACGTCCTGACTTTC
TRBV7-6	TRBJ2-1	TRBD2	few	CASSRLAGVDEQFF	TGTGCCAGCAGCCGACTAGCGGGAGTGGATGAGCAGTTCTTC
TRBV29-1	TRBJ2-7	TRBD1	few	CSVEGGDRAHEQYF	TGCAGCGTTGAAGGGGGTGACAGGGCCCATGAGCAGTACTTC
TRBV5-1	TRBJ1-2	TRBD1	NA	CASSFRQGGPSYYGYTF	TGCGCCAGCAGCTTTCGACAGGGTGGTCCCTCATACTATGGCTACACCTTC
TRBV7-2	TRBJ1-3	NA	few	CASSSGPSSGNTIYF	TGTGCCAGCAGTTCCGGGCCAAGCTCTGGAAACACCATATATTTT
TRBV2	TRBJ2-3	NA	many	CASSPTRGQYF	TGTGCCAGCAGTCCGACCCGAGGGCAGTATTTT
TRBV3-1	TRBJ2-1	TRBD2	few	CASSQDSGGASSYNEQFF	TGTGCCAGCAGCCAAGATAGCGGGGGCGCGAGCTCCTACAATGAGCAGTTCTTC
TRBV5-1	TRBJ1-1	NA	NA	CASSLVRNKNTEAFF	TGCGCCAGCAGCTTAGTCAGGAACAAGAACACTGAAGCTTTCTTT
TRBV28	TRBJ2-3	NA	NA	CASSLFRLRRGTDTQYF	TGTGCCAGCAGTTTATTCAGACTTCGGAGGGGTACAGATACGCAGTATTTT
TRBV5-1	TRBJ1-1	NA	NA	CASRWDGMNTEAFF	TGCGCCAGCCGCTGGGACGGCATGAACACTGAAGCTTTCTTT
TRBV20-1	TRBJ1-1	TRBD1	few	CSASPDRTGGGVNTEAFF	TGCAGTGCTAGTCCAGATCGGACAGGGGGCGGGGTGAACACTGAAGCTTTCTTT
TRBV10-3	TRBJ2-5	TRBD1	NA	CAIGQGRETQYF	TGTGCCATCGGACAGGGTCGGGAGACCCAGTACTTC